This T cell receptor beta chain originates from a study of neurological immune-mediated disorders. This clonotype was seen at least ten times. Its specificity is not known. Whole-study findings and limits: In HTLV-1-associated myelopathy, TCR clonal expansion was greatest, and in multiple sclerosis it was least, below healthy controls.

The V gene end was trimmed by 1 base and the J gene end by 0 bases; junction bases not matched to a gene: 8. This CDR3 has 17 residues. Per germline, CDR1 SGHTA and CDR2 FQGNSA. TCRdb itself ran the 5' RACE reads through MiXCR, one entry per CDR3 protein. This sample has under 90,000 distinct CDR3 sequences; under 4.5% occur once, and the top ten carry approximately 2.9%. The chain employs TRBV7-2 and TRBJ1-2; 7 bases line up with TRBD1. The receptor comes from a woman aged 45-59 years with multiple sclerosis. Material: PBMCs. The CDR3 nucleotides are TGTGCCAGCAGCTTAGGAACAGGGGTCGGAACTAACTATGGCTACACCTTC. It translates to CASSLGTGVGTNYGYTF.